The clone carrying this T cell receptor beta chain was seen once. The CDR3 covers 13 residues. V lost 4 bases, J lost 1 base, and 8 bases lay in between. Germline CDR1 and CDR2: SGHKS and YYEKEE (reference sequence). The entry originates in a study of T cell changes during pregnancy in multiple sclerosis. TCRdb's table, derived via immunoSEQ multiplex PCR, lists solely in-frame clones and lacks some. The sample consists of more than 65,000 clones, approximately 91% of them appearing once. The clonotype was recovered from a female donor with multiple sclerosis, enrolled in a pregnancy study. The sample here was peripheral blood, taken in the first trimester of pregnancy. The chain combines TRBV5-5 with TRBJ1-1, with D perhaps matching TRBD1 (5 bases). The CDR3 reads CASSVTANTEAFF. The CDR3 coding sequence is TGTGCCAGCAGCGTGACAGCGAACACTGAAGCTTTCTTT.